This entry features one TCR beta chain sequence. Its antigen is still unknown. The input lacks base qualities; no much larger clone sits a single base away. CDR1 is given as SGDLS and CDR2 as YYNGEE, both from the germline V gene. V loses 4 bases, J loses 0 bases, and the germline ends lie 18 bases apart. The CDR3 runs 17 residues from the cysteine to the phenylalanine. Here the CDR3 DNA is all that survives: 51 bases in frame from base 1. This sample is drawn from a study of T cells in Graves' hyperthyroidism and ophthalmopathy (dated by TCRdb to between 2018 and 2020). About the investigation overall: Peripheral blood was sampled at the time of initial diagnosis, prior to any treatment. After blood sampling, hyperthyroidism patients were treated with methimazole at a starting dose of 30 mg daily, and ophthalmopathy patients were treated with high-dose intravenous methylprednisolone. For training and testing, the 95 to 100 patients in the discovery cohort were randomly divided in a 7:3 ratio. The study also compared thyroid tissue and blood T-cell repertoires from several Graves' hyperthyroidism patients. To identify distinguishing TCR V-J signatures, a discovery cohort of 100 or so patients was used, comprising some 45 with Graves' ophthalmopathy and some 60 with stable Graves' hyperthyroidism. TCR Vbeta CDR3 sequencing of some 140 peripheral blood samples (43 ophthalmopathy, 75 to 80 hyperthyroidism and roughly 17 progressor patients) is reported in the paper. Prospective prediction of ophthalmopathy was tested in an independent validation cohort consisting of 18 hyperthyroidism patients and some 16 patients who later progressed to ophthalmopathy.

Summary of the overall study and its limitations: Most expanded thyroid clonotypes (frequency above 0.001) were also found in blood, which suggests that blood repertoires may mirror thyroid immune responses. Sample size was not statistically predetermined, and investigators were not blinded to group allocation. A model built on a 13 V-J signature distinguished ophthalmopathy from stable hyperthyroidism, reaching around 88% sensitivity and around 81% specificity in cross-validation and 80%/75% in testing. In validation, the model predicted progression to ophthalmopathy a median of 6.5 months before onset, with roughly 70% sensitivity and roughly 77% specificity.

Stable Graves' hyperthyroidism was defined as the absence of progression to ophthalmopathy over 18 months of follow-up. Hyperthyroidism patients were newly diagnosed, had a disease duration of under 2 months, and were aged 18 to 65 years. Exclusion was applied to patients with uncontrolled infections, other autoimmune diseases, pregnancy or lactation. Clinical symptoms, serum thyroxine and TRAb, thyroid ultrasound, and orbital computed tomography formed the basis for the diagnoses. PBMCs were isolated from approximately 10 ml of fresh peripheral blood by Ficoll-Paque density gradient centrifugation. Total RNA was extracted with Trizol reagent, and quality was checked on an Agilent 2100 Bioanalyzer. TCR beta CDR3 regions were amplified from RNA transcripts. For the first round of RT-PCR on the TCR CDR3, the HTBI primer set was used together with the Qiagen OneStep RT-PCR kit. A second multiplex PCR round built the libraries, followed by size selection and purification. Libraries were sequenced paired-end with 100 bp reads on an Illumina HiSeq2000. As for how the authors treated the data: SOAPnuke was used to process the raw data, removing reads that contained adapters or uncalled bases, had a mean Phred below 15, or lacked an exact match to the constant primer or identifier. COPE v1.2.5 was used to merge the high-quality paired reads, and each unique nucleotide sequence was defined as a clonotype. MiTCR v1.1 was used to align the clonotypes against IMGT TRBV, TRBD and TRBJ reference segments. The analysis included only V-J combinations with a frequency above 0.0001, which together covered 99% to 99.2% of the repertoires. A TCS score was defined as the ratio between F50 (clonal expansion) and ExV (chaos), using BLOSUM62-based TCRdist between CDR3 peptides within each V-J. Welch's t-statistics and random forest reduced roughly 540 V-J features to 10 to 15, which were used in a naive Bayes classifier (R e1071). In-frame beta chains were kept once TCRdb had trimmed the public reads at Q25 with fastp and called clones with MiXCR. A single entry per CDR3 protein holds the most common genes and DNA from its merged rows. TCRdb's processing, not the authors' own work, is the source of the V and J calls. The table for this sample lists some 440,000 distinct CDR3 sequences; 15% to 17% of them were counted only once. The ten largest clones represent 7.5% to 9% of the sample.

The sequence was collected from a woman aged 18-35 years with Graves' hyperthyroidism. The rearrangement combines TRBV9 with TRBJ2-3; no D gene can be assigned with confidence. The sequenced sample consisted of blood. The CDR3 loop reads CASSPRPTGFSTDTQYF. The sequenced DNA: TGTGCCAGCAGCCCAAGACCCACTGGATTTAGCACAGATACGCAGTATTTT.